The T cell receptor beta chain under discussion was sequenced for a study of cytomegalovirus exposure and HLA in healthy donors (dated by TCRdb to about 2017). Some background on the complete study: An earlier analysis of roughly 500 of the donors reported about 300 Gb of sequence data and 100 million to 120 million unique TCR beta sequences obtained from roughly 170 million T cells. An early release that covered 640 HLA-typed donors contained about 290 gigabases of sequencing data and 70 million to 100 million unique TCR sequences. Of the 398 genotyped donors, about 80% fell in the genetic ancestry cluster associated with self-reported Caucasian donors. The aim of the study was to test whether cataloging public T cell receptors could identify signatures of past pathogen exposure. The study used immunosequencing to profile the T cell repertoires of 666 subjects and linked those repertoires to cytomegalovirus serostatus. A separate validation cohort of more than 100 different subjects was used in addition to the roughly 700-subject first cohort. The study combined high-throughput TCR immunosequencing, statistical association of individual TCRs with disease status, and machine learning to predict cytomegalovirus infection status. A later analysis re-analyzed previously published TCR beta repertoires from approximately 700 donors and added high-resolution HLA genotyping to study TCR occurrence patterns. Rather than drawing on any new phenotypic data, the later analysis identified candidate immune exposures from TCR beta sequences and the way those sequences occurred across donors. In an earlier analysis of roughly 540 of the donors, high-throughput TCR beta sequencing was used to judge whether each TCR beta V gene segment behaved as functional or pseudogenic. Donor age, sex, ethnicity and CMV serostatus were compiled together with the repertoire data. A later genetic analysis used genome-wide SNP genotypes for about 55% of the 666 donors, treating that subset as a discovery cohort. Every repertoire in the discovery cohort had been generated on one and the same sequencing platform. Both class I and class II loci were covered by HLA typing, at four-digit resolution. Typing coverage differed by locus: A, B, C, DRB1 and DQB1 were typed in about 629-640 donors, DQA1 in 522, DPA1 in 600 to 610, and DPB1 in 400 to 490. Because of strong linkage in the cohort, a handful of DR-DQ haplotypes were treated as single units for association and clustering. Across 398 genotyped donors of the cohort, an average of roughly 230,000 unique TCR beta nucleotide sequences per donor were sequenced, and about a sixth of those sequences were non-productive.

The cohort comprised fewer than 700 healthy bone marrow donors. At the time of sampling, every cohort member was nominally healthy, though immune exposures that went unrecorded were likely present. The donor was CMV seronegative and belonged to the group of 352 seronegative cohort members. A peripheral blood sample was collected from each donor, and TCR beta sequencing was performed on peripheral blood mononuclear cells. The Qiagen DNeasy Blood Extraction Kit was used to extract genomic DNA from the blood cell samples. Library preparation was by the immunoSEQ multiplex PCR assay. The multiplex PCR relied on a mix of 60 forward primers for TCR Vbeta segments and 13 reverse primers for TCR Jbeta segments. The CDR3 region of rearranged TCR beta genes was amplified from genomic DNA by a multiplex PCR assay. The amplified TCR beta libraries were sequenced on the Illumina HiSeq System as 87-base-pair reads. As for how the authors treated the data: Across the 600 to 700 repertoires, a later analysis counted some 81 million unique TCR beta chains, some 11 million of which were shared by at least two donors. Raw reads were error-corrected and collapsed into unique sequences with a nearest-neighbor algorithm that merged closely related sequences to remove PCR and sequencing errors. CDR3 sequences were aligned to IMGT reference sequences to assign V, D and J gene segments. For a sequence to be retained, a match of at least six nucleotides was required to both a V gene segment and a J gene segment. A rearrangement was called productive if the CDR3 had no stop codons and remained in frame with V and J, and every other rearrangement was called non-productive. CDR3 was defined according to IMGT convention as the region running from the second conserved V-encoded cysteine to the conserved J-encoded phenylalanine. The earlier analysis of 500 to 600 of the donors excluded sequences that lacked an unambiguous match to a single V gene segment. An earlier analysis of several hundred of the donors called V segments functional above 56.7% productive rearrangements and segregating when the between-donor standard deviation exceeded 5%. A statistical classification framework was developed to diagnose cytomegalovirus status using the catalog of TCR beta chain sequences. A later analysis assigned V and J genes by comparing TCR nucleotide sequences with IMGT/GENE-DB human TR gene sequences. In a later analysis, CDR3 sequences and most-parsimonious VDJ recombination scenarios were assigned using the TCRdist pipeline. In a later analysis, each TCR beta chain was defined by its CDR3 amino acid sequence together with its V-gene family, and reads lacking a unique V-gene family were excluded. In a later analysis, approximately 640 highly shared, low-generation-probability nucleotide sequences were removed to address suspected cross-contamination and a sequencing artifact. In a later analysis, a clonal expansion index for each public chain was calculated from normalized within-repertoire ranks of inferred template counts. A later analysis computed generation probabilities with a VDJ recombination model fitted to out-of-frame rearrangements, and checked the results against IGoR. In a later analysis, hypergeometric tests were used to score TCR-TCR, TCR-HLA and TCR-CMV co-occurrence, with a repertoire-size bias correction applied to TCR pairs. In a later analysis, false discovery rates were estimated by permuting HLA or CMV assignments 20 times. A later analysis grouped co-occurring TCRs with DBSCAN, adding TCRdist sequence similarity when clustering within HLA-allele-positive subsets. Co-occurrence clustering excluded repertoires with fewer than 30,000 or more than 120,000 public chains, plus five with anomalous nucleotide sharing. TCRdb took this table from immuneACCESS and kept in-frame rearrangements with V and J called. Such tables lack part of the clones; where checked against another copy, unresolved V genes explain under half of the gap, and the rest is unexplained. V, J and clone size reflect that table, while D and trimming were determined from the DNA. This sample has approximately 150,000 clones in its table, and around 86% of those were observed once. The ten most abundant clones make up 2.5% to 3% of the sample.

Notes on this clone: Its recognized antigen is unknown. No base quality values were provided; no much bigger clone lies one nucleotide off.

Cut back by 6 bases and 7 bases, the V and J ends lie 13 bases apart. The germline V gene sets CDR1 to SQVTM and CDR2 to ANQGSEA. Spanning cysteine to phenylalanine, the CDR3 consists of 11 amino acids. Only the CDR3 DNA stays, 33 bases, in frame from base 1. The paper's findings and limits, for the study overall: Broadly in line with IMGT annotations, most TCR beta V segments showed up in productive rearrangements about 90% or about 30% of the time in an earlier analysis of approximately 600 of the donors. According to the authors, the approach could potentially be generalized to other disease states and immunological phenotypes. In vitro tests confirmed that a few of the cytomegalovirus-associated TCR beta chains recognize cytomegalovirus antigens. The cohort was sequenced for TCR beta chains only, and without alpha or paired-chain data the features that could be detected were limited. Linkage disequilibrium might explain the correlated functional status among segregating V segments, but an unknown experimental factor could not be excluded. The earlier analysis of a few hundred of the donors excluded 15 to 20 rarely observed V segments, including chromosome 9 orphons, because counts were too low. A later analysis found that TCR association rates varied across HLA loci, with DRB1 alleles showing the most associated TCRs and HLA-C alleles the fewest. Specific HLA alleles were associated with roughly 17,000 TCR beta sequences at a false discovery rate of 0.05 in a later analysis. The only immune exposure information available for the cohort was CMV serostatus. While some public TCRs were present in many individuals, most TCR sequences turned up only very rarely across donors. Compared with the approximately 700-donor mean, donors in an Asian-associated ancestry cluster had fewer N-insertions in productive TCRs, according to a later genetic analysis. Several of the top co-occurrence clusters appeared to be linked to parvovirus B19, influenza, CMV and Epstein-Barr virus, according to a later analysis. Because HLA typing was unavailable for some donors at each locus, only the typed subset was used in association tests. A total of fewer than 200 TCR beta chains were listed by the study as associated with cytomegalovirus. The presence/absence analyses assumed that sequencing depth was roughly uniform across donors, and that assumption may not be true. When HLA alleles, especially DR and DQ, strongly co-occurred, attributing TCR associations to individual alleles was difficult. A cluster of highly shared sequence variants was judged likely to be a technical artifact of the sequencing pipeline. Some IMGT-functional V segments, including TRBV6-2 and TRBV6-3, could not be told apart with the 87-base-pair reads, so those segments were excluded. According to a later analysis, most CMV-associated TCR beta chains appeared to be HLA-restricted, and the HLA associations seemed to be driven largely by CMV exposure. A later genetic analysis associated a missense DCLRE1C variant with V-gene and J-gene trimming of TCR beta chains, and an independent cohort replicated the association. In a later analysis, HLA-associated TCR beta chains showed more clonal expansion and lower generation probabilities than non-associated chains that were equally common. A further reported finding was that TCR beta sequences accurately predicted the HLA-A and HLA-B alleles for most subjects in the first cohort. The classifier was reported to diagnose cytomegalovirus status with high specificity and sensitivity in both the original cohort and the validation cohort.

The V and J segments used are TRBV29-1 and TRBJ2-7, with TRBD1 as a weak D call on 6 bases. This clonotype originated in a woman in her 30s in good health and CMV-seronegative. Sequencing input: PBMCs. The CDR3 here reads CSVGTGFEQYF. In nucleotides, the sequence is TGCAGCGTGGGAACAGGGTTTGAGCAGTACTTC.